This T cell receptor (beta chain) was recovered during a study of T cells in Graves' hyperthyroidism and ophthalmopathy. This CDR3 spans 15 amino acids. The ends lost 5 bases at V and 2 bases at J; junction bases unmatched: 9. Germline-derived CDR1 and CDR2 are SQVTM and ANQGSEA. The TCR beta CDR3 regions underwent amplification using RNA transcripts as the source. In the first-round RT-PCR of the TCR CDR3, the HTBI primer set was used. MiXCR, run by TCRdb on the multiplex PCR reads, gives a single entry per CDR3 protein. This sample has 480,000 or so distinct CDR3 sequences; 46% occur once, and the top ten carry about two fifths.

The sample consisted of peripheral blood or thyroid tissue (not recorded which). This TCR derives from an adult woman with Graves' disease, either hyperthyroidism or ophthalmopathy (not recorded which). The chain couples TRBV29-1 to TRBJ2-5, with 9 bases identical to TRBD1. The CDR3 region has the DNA TGCAGCGTTTGGGCCCAGGGACAGGGACAAGAGACCCAGTACTTC. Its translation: CSVWAQGQGQETQYF.